A single sample gave rise to the 3 T cell receptor beta chains below, sequenced in a study of T cells expressing NK-cell markers. With the 5' RACE reads reprocessed, TCRdb shows one record per CDR3 protein and no DNA. The sample totals 500,000 to 600,000 distinct CDR3 sequences. The sequenced sample consisted of blood T cells: a sorted CD56 or NKG2C T cell subset, CD4+ or CD8+ T cells, or bulk PBMC T cells (not recorded which). These TCRs come from a man aged 18 to 29 in good health.

The chain has TRBV20-1 and TRBJ2-3. This CDR3 is 12 amino acids long. Germline CDR1 is DFQATT and CDR2 is SNEGSKA (reference sequence). The CDR3 region is CSARGTELYQYF.

This rearrangement joins TRBV25-1 to TRBJ2-1. CDR3 size: 12 residues. The germline gives CDR1 MGHDK, CDR2 SYGVNS. CDR3 protein: CASSDLTGEQFF.

The chain combines TRBV6-1 with TRBJ2-3; TCRdb selects TRBD2, and the lack of DNA leaves this call unchecked. This CDR3 region has 14 residues. The germline gives CDR1 MNHNS, CDR2 SASEGT. The CDR3 sequence: CASSERDSSDTQYF.